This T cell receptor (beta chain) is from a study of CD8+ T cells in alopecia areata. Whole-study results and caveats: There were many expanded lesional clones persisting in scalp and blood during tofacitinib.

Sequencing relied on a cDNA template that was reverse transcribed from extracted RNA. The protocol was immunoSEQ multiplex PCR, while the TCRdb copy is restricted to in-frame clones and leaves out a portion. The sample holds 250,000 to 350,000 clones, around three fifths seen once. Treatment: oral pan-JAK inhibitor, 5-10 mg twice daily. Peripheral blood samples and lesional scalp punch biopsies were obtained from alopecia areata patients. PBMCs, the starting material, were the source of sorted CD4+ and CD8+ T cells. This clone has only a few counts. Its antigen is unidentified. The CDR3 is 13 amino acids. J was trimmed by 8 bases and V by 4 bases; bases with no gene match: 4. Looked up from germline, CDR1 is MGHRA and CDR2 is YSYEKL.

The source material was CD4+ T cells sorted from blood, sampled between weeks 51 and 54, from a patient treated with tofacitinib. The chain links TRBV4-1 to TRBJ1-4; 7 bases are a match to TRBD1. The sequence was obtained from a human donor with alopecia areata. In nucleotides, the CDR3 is TGCGCCAGCAGCCTGCAGGGGGGAGAAAAACTGTTTTTT. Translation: CASSLQGGEKLFF.